These 25 T cell receptor beta chains originate from one sample sequenced in a study of blood T cell repertoires in COVID-19. The repertoire was sequenced with immunoSEQ multiplex PCR; TCRdb's copy has only in-frame clones and lacks some. Among about 43,000 clones listed, 80% to 90% were seen once. The sample comprised peripheral blood. The receptor source for this set is a human donor in a cohort sampled during active COVID-19.

CDR3 sequence: CASSPPPTYEQYF. DNA for the CDR3: TGTGCCAGCAGTCCCCCCCCTACCTACGAGCAGTACTTC. The chain uses TRBV28 and TRBJ2-7; D ambiguous. Between the trimmed V and J ends, which lost 5 bases and 2 bases, there was a span of 10 bases. Germline V gene sequence: CDR1 MDHEN, CDR2 SYDVKM. This CDR3 is built from 13 residues. The full variable domain, completed using reference TRBV28 and TRBJ2-7, is DVKVTQSSRYLVKRTGEKVFLECVQDMDHENMFWYRQDPGLGLRLIYFSYDVKMKEKGDIPEGYSVSREKKERFSLILESASTNQTSMYLCASSPPPTYEQYFGPGTRLTVT.

The rearrangement joins TRBV19 to TRBJ1-1; TRBD1 matches 12 bases. Germline values: CDR1 LNHDA, CDR2 SQIVND (reference sequence). This CDR3 comprises 17 residues. The trim removed 7 bases at V and 5 bases at J, leaving 14 bases unmatched. CDR3 in amino acids: CASTSAGTGGDRTEAFF. For the CDR3, the DNA is TGTGCCAGTACCTCTGCCGGGACAGGGGGCGACCGGACTGAAGCTTTCTTT.

This chain links TRBV7-2 with TRBJ2-5; 7 nucleotides align to TRBD2. This CDR3 is 13 amino acids long. Trimming cost V 3 bases and J 7 bases; bases outside gene matches: 5. Germline V gene lookup returns CDR1 SGHTA and CDR2 FQGNSA. DNA of the CDR3: TGTGCCAGCAGCTTCGGCGGGGGAAGGACCCAGTACTTC. It codes for CASSFGGGRTQYF.

The chain combines TRBV5-1 with TRBJ1-3; possible D gene TRBD1, 5 bases. Trimming pared 0 bases from V and 0 bases from J, leaving 7 bases between. This CDR3 region has 15 residues. CDR1 and CDR2 (germline): SGHRS, YFSETQ. CDR3 protein: CASSLVGDSGNTIYF. For the CDR3, the DNA is TGCGCCAGCAGCTTGGTAGGGGACTCTGGAAACACCATATATTTT.

The chain uses TRBV7-3 and TRBJ2-6, with D possibly being TRBD2 (5 bases). V was shortened by 4 bases and J by 4 bases, with 8 bases between the two germline ends. CDR3 length equals 14 residues. Germline V gene lookup returns CDR1 SGHTA and CDR2 FQGTGA. The CDR3 is CASSYGVGANVLTF. CDR3 DNA: TGTGCCAGCAGCTACGGGGTAGGGGCCAACGTCCTGACTTTC. Looking up the rest from reference TRBV7-3 and TRBJ2-6 gives the full variable domain: GAGVSQTPSNKVTEKGKYVELRCDPISGHTALYWYRQSLGQGPEFLIYFQGTGAADDSGLPNDRFFAVRPEGSVSTLKIQRTERGDSAVYLCASSYGVGANVLTFGAGSRLTVL.

A single count supports this clone. V gene TRBV18 combines with J gene TRBJ2-7, with 11 positions matching TRBD1. The CDR3 consists of 14 residues. CDR1 and CDR2 (germline): KGHSH, LQKENI. With 3 bases clipped from V and 6 bases from J, the junction kept 4 bases outside the gene matches. The CDR3 coding sequence is TGTGCCAGCTCACCCGGACAGGGGGCTTCCGAGCAGTACTTC. Its translation: CASSPGQGASEQYF.

In its sample, this clone ranks as medium-sized (0.01 to 0.1%). The chain joins TRBV2 to TRBJ2-4; 9 bases match TRBD1. V gave up 10 bases and J gave up 6 bases; unmatched junction bases: 7. The CDR3 sequence is 13 residues long. CDR1 and CDR2 from the germline V gene are SNHLY and FYNNEI. Written as DNA, the CDR3 is TGTGCCACCGGCAGGGACAGGGTAAACATTCAGTACTTC. This gives the protein CATGRDRVNIQYF.

The V call is TRBV9, the J call TRBJ2-1, with TRBD1 matching 8 bases. The V gene end was trimmed by 0 bases and the J gene end by 6 bases; junction bases not matched to a gene: 2. The germline CDR1 and CDR2 sequences are SGDLS and YYNGEE. The CDR3 extends over 14 amino acids. CDR3 sequence (DNA): TGTGCCAGCAGCGTAGGGGACAGGTCCAATGAGCAGTTCTTC. Translation gives CASSVGDRSNEQFF. The variable domain in full, with the rest retrieved from reference TRBV9 and TRBJ2-1, is DSGVTQTPKHLITATGQRVTLRCSPRSGDLSVYWYQQSLDQGLQFLIQYYNGEERAKGNILERFSAQQFPDLHSELNLSSLELGDSALYFCASSVGDRSNEQFFGPGTRLTVL.

The genes are TRBV30 and TRBJ1-1; TRBD1 is a possible D gene (5 bases). V was cut by 2 bases and J by 4 bases, with 8 bases left in between. Germline V gene sequence: CDR1 GTSNPN, CDR2 SVGIG (reference sequence). The CDR3 totals 12 residues. The CDR3 sequence is CAWSRGITEAFF. DNA for the CDR3: TGTGCCTGGAGTCGGGGGATCACTGAAGCTTTCTTT.

The V call is TRBV6-2 or TRBV6-3, the J call TRBJ2-3; the match to TRBD2 covers 8 bases. V trimming: 0 bases; J trimming: 4 bases; junction bases outside the gene matches: 0. Germline lookup yields CDR1 MNHEY and CDR2 SVGEGT. This CDR3 spans 14 amino acids. CDR3 region: CASSYSTSADTQYF. The CDR3, as DNA: TGTGCCAGCAGTTACTCGACTAGCGCAGATACGCAGTATTTT.

The genes are TRBV5-1 and TRBJ2-7; 13 bases agree with TRBD2. This CDR3 has 16 residues. V shed 4 bases, J shed 3 bases, and the junction held 7 bases outside the gene matches. CDR1 and CDR2 (germline): SGHRS, YFSETQ. This chain's CDR3 is CASSVGTSGDIYEQYF. Here the CDR3 DNA reads TGCGCCAGCAGCGTCGGGACTAGCGGGGATATCTACGAGCAGTACTTC.

The chain joins TRBV7-9 to TRBJ1-5; 7 bases line up with TRBD1. The germline V gene has CDR1 SEHNR and CDR2 FQNEAQ (reference sequence). CDR3 length: 19 residues. The trim removed 5 bases at V and 2 bases at J, leaving 18 bases unmatched. The DNA for the CDR3 is TGTGCCAGCAGCCCACGCTCGGACAGGAGAAGATTCGGCAATCAGCCCCAGCATTTT. Protein: CASSPRSDRRRFGNQPQHF.

The chain joins TRBV27 to TRBJ1-5; TRBD1 agrees at 7 bases. Unmatched junction bases numbered 12, after V lost 5 bases and J lost 2 bases. The CDR3 spans 17 residues. Germline V CDR1 and CDR2: MNHEY, SMNVEV (reference sequence). This CDR3 is CASSPTTGPRGNQPQHF. CDR3 sequence (DNA): TGTGCCAGCAGTCCCACGACAGGGCCGCGGGGCAATCAGCCCCAGCATTTT.

In this sample, this clone turned up once. The chain links TRBV5-4 to TRBJ1-1; a weak D match, TRBD1 (5 bases). This CDR3 has 14 residues. The V gene's germline CDR1 is SGHNT and CDR2 YYREEE (reference sequence). Deletions cut 0 bases from V and 3 bases from J, with 9 bases between. For the CDR3, the DNA is TGTGCCAGCAGCTTGGACTTGGGGCACACTGAAGCTTTCTTT. As protein: CASSLDLGHTEAFF.

This chain joins TRBV5-4 and TRBJ2-1; TRBD2 might be the D (7 bases). V lost 7 bases to trimming and J lost 4 bases, with 18 bases between them. Germline lookup yields CDR1 SGHNT and CDR2 YYREEE (reference sequence). This CDR3 has 15 amino acids. The chain's CDR3 is CASLAGGGGYNEQFF. CDR3 DNA: TGTGCCAGCCTCGCCGGGGGCGGGGGATACAATGAGCAGTTCTTC.

This clone was counted between two and nine times. This chain links TRBV5-1 with TRBJ2-6, with 9 bases identical to TRBD1. Germline CDR1 SGHRS, CDR2 YFSETQ. This CDR3 is 16 amino acids long. The V gene end was trimmed by 0 bases and the J gene end by 2 bases; junction bases not matched to a gene: 0. CDR3 sequence reads: CASSLGTGAGANVLTF. Here the CDR3 DNA reads TGCGCCAGCAGCTTGGGGACAGGGGCTGGGGCCAACGTCCTGACTTTC.

The chain has TRBV7-9 and TRBJ2-7; D remains ambiguous. There are 12 residues in the CDR3. The germline V gene has CDR1 SEHNR and CDR2 FQNEAQ (reference sequence). V lost 2 bases and J 12 bases, leaving 14 bases between the germline ends. The CDR3 loop is CASSLIQESPYF. CDR3 nucleotide sequence: TGTGCCAGCAGCTTAATTCAAGAGTCCCCGTACTTC.

CDR3 in DNA: TGCGCCAGCACCCTGGCTGAGGGCGGGGAGCTGTTTTTT. Residues: CASTLAEGGELFF. This chain links TRBV5-1 with TRBJ2-2, with D possibly TRBD2 on 5 matching bases. Germline V gene data show CDR1 as SGHRS and CDR2 as YFSETQ. The CDR3 sequence is 13 residues long. V was cut by 6 bases and J by 7 bases, with 13 bases left in between.

The rearrangement links TRBV10-3 to TRBJ2-3; 9 nucleotides align to TRBD1. V gave up 5 bases and J gave up 8 bases; unmatched junction bases: 8. There are 14 residues in the CDR3. Germline V gene data show CDR1 as ENHRY and CDR2 as SYGVKD. The CDR3 is CAISSGQGSGTQYF. The CDR3 DNA is TGTGCCATCAGTTCGGGACAGGGTAGCGGTACGCAGTATTTT.

A single count supports this clone. The chain has TRBV19 and TRBJ1-4; D gene uncertain. CDR3 size: 14 residues. Germline loops: CDR1 LNHDA, CDR2 SQIVND (reference sequence). The germline V and J ends were trimmed by 9 bases and 3 bases, with 14 bases remaining between them. As DNA, the CDR3 is TGTGCCAGCCGGGAACAACAGCCTAATGAAAAACTGTTTTTT. Translating it yields CASREQQPNEKLFF. Full variable domain (remainder filled in from reference TRBV19 and TRBJ1-4): DGGITQSPKYLFRKEGQNVTLSCEQNLNHDAMYWYRQDPGQGLRLIYYSQIVNDFQKGDIAEGYSVSREKKESFPLTVTSAQKNPTAFYLCASREQQPNEKLFFGSGTQLSVL.

This clone was observed a few times. The chain joins TRBV3-1 (or the pseudogene TRBV3-2) to TRBJ2-2; TRBD1 matches at 8 bases. CDR1 and CDR2 (germline): LGHDT, YNNKEL (reference sequence). J gave up 1 base and V 2 bases, and 6 bases lay outside the gene matches. This CDR3 has 17 residues. In DNA, the CDR3 is TGTGCCAGCAGCCAAAGGGGCGGGACAGGGAACACCGGGGAGCTGTTTTTT. It translates to CASSQRGGTGNTGELFF.

V gene TRBV11-3 combines with J gene TRBJ1-1, with no clear D. Germline V lookup: CDR1 SGHNT, CDR2 YENEEA. The V end was cut by 5 bases, the J end by 1 base, with 8 bases between. This CDR3 is 13 amino acids long. CDR3 protein: CASSPRRNTEAFF. CDR3 DNA: TGTGCCAGCAGCCCCCGTAGGAACACTGAAGCTTTCTTT.

The gene calls are TRBV9 and TRBJ2-7; possibly TRBD1 for D (5 bases). This CDR3 is built from 15 residues. In germline, CDR1 is SGDLS, CDR2 YYNGEE. Trimming pared 4 bases from V and 1 base from J, leaving 15 bases between. The CDR3 nucleotides read TGTGCCAGCAGCTTACAGGTAGGGCCATCCTACGAGCAGTACTTC. Amino acids: CASSLQVGPSYEQYF.

The DNA for the CDR3 is TGTGCCAGCAGCTTATCTTCAGGGCAATGGGGACTTGAAGAGCAGTACTTC. Its translation: CASSLSSGQWGLEEQYF. V usage is TRBV5-6 and J usage is TRBJ2-7, with a possible D match to TRBD2 (6 bases). There are 17 residues in the CDR3. Germline V lookup: CDR1 SGHDT, CDR2 YYEEEE. V lost 2 bases and J 7 bases, leaving 25 bases between the germline ends. Full variable domain (remainder filled in from reference TRBV5-6 and TRBJ2-7): DAGVTQSPTHLIKTRGQQVTLRCSPKSGHDTVSWYQQALGQGPQFIFQYYEEEERQRGNFPDRFSGHQFPNYSSELNVNALLLGDSALYLCASSLSSGQWGLEEQYFGPGTRLTVT.

The chain links TRBV6-6 to TRBJ1-2; 8 nucleotides agree with TRBD1. V dropped 5 bases and J dropped 4; count of bases not matched to a gene: 9. The length of the CDR3 is 15 residues. From germline, CDR1 is MNHNY and CDR2 SVGAGI (reference sequence). As DNA, the CDR3 is TGTGCCAGCAGTAACCAGGACAGGGAGGCCTATGGCTACACCTTC. It codes for CASSNQDREAYGYTF.